This entry is about one T cell receptor beta chain. Assay used: immunoSEQ multiplex PCR; TCRdb lists only in-frame clones, some missing. Of roughly 70,000 clones listed, 70% to 90% are singletons. The nonmyeloablative bone marrow transplants came from related graft donors, with transient mixed chimerism. Trimming left V 5 bases short and J 0 bases short, with 11 bases between. Germline CDR1 reads GTSNPN; CDR2 reads SVGIG (reference sequence). The CDR3 is 14 amino acids. This entry is derived from a study of Tregs in tolerant kidney transplant recipients. V usage is TRBV30 and J usage is TRBJ1-5; D unclear. This TCR was recovered from a human patient who received a combined kidney and bone marrow transplant. Some T cells may possibly be graft donor cells. Specimen: CD4+ T cells from blood (PBMCs), collected 6 months after the transplant. DNA of the CDR3: TGTGCCTGGGAGGTCCCGAATAGCAATCAGCCCCAGCATTTT. Protein: CAWEVPNSNQPQHF.